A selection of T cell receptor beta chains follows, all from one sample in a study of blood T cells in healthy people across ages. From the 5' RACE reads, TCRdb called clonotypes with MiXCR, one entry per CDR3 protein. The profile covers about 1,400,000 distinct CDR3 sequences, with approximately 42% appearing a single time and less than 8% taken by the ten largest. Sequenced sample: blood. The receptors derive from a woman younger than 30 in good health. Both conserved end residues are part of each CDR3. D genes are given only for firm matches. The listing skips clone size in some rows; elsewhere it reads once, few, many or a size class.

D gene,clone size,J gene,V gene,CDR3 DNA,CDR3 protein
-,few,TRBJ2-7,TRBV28,TGTGCCAGCAGTACCACCGGGTCCCCCTACGAGCAGTACTTC,CASSTTGSPYEQYF
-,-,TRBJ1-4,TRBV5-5,TGTGCCAGCAGCTTGTGGGGTAATTGGGGGCGGTTTTTT,CASSLWGNWGRFF
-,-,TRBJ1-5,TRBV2,TGTGCCAGCAGTGAAAGACAGGACCTTAGCAATCAGCCCCAGCATTTT,CASSERQDLSNQPQHF
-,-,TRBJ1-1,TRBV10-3,TGTGCCATCACGGCGGGTAACACTGAAGCTTTCTTT,CAITAGNTEAFF
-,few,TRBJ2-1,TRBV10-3,TGTGCCATCAGTGAAAAAGGGATGGATGAGCAGTTCTTC,CAISEKGMDEQFF
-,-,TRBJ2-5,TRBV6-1,TGTGCCAGCAGTGGTCTAGGGTCGTTTGTCGAGACCCAGTACTTC,CASSGLGSFVETQYF
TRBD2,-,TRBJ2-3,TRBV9,TGTGCCAGCAGCGCCGGGACTAGCCTGGATACGCAGTATTTT,CASSAGTSLDTQYF
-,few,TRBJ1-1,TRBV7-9,TGTGCCAGCAGCTTAATGGCAGGGCCCACTGAAGCTTTCTTT,CASSLMAGPTEAFF
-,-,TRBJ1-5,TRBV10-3,TGTGCCACCCACGCGGGAGGAAGCAATCAGCCCCAGCATTTT,CATHAGGSNQPQHF
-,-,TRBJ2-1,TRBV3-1,TGTGCCAGCAGCCAAGACTGGCCAGGTGGAACCTACAATGAGCAGTTCTTC,CASSQDWPGGTYNEQFF
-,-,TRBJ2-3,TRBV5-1,TGCGCCAGCAGCATATTCTCGGACGGAGATACGCAGTATTTT,CASSIFSDGDTQYF
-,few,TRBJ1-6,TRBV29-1,TGCAGCGCCCTATCGGGCGGATCACCCCTCCACTTT,CSALSGGSPLHF
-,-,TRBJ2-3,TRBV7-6,TGTGCCAGCAGCGTGGCTCCTCTGGATACGCAGTATTTT,CASSVAPLDTQYF
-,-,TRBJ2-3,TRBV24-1,TGTGCCACCAGTGATTCCCGGGGGGATACGCAGTATTTT,CATSDSRGDTQYF
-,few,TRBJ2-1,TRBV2,TGTGCCAGCAGTGAAGTGACATACCCCTCCTACAATGAGCAGTTCTTC,CASSEVTYPSYNEQFF
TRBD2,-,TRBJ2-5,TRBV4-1,TGCGCCAGCAGCCGCGGGACACGACTAGCGGAAGAGACCCAGTACTTC,CASSRGTRLAEETQYF
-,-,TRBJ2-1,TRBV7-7,TGTGCTAGCGACTCCCCGGGTCTTCCGATTTATCGGTTCTTC,CASDSPGLPIYRFF
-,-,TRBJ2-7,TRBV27,TGTGCCAGCCGAGGACAGCGTGGAGTAGGCGAGCAGTACTTC,CASRGQRGVGEQYF
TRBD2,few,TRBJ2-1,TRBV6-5,TGTGCCAGCAGTTCCCCCGGGACTAGGGCCAACAATGAGCAGTTCTTC,CASSSPGTRANNEQFF
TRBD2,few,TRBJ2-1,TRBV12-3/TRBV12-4,TGTGCCAGCAGTGTGGGACTAGCGGGGGGGGAACCCTGGTTCTTC,CASSVGLAGGEPWFF
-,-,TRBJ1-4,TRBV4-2,TGTGCCAGCAGCCAAGATAGGGCAGGGACTAATGAAAAACTGTTTTTT,CASSQDRAGTNEKLFF
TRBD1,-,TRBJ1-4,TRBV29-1,TGCAGCGTGGGGGACAGGGTAAATGAAAAACTGTTTTTT,CSVGDRVNEKLFF
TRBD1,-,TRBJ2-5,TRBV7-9,TGTGCCAGCAGCCACAGACAGGGGTATCAAGAGACCCAGTACTTC,CASSHRQGYQETQYF
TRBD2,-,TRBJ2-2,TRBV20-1,TGCAGTGCTAGAGATCCCCCCCGCGGGGGGTATGTCGGGGAGCTGTTTTTT,CSARDPPRGGYVGELFF
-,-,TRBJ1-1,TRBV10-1,TGCGCCAGCAGTGCGGACAAGGACACTGAAGCTTTCTTT,CASSADKDTEAFF
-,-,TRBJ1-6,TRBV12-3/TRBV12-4,TGTGCCAGCAGTCTACCGGGACTCGCATGGGGTTCACCCCTCCACTTT,CASSLPGLAWGSPLHF
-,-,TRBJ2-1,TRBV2,TGTGCCAGCAGTGAGGACCTTTCCTACAATGAGCAGTTCTTC,CASSEDLSYNEQFF
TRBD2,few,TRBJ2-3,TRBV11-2,TGTGCCAGCAGTCTAGGGGTGTCTAGCGGGGGGATAGATACGCAGTATTTT,CASSLGVSSGGIDTQYF
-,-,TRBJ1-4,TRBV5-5,TGTGCCAGCAGCTTGGGGCAGCGTGCAACTAATGAAAAACTGTTTTTT,CASSLGQRATNEKLFF
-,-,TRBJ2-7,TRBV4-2,TGTGCCTGCAGCCAGTCGCAAGACCCACGCGAGCAGTACTTC,CACSQSQDPREQYF
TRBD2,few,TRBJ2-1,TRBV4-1,TGCGCCAGCCGTAAAATAGCGGGGGTTCCCCTCTACAATGAGCAGTTCTTC,CASRKIAGVPLYNEQFF
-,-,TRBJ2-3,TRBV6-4,TGTGCCAGCAGTGACTCTGCGGGGAACACAGATACGCAGTATTTT,CASSDSAGNTDTQYF
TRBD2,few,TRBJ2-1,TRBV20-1,TGCAGTGCCATAGCGGGGGGATCCTACAATGAGCAGTTCTTC,CSAIAGGSYNEQFF
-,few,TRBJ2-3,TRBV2,TGTGCCACCACGACAGGTGTCACAGATACGCAGTATTTT,CATTTGVTDTQYF
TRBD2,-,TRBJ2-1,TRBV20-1,TGCAGTGCGGGACTAGCGGGCCCCTACAATGAGCAGTTCTTC,CSAGLAGPYNEQFF
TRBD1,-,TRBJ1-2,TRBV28,TGTGCCAGCAGTTCGGGGCCGACAGGGCCTAACTATGGCTACACCTTC,CASSSGPTGPNYGYTF
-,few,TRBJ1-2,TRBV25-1,TGTGCCAGCAGTAAGGAGGGTAACTATGGCTACACCTTC,CASSKEGNYGYTF
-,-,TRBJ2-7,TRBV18,TGTGCCAGCTCACCAAACACGGTAGGCGAGCAGTACTTC,CASSPNTVGEQYF
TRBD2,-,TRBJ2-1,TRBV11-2,TGTGCCAGCAGCTTAGGAGAAGGAACTAGCGGGTTCTTC,CASSLGEGTSGFF
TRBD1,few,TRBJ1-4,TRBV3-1,TGTGCCAGCAGCCATTCGGACAGGGAACGAGAAAAACTGTTTTTT,CASSHSDREREKLFF
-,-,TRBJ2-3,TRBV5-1,TGCGCCAGCAGCTTGGCCGAGAGTCCCACTAGCACAGATACGCAGTATTTT,CASSLAESPTSTDTQYF
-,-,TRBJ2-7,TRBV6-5,TGTGCCAGCAGAATAGGGACTTTCAGCTCCTACGAGCAGTACTTC,CASRIGTFSSYEQYF
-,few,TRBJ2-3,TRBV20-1,TGCAGTGCTAGACCCCCAGGGGTGTTATCGGATACGCAGTATTTT,CSARPPGVLSDTQYF
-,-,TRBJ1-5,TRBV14,TGTACCAGCAGCCAAGATGGAGGGTTGGGCAATCAGCCCCAGCATTTT,CTSSQDGGLGNQPQHF
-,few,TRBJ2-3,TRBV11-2,TGTGCCAGCAGCTTAGCGGGCTTGGACGTGGATACGCAGTATTTT,CASSLAGLDVDTQYF
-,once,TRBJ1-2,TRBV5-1,TGCGCCGGCTTCTTGGGAGGGTTTCACTATGGCTACACCTTC,CAGFLGGFHYGYTF
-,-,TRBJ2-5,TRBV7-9,TGTGCCAGCAGTTCAATAGCGGAACAAGAGACCCAGTACTTC,CASSSIAEQETQYF
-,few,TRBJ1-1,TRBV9,TGTGCCAGCAGCGTAGCTGTCAGGGGCACTGAAGCTTTCTTT,CASSVAVRGTEAFF
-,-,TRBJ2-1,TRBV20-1,TGCAGTGCTAGGGGGGCTGCGGAATCCTACAATGAGCAGTTCTTC,CSARGAAESYNEQFF
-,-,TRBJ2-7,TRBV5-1,TGCGCCAGCAGCTCGGAACGAGCGAAGGAGTACGAGCAGTACTTC,CASSSERAKEYEQYF
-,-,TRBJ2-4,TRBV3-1,TGTGCCAGCAGCCCCCTACTAGCCAAAAACATTCAGTACTTC,CASSPLLAKNIQYF
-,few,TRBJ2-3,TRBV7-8,TGTGCCAGCAGCCTACAGACGCCCTACACAGATACGCAGTATTTT,CASSLQTPYTDTQYF
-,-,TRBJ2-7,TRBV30,TGTGCCTGGAGCTCAGATCCCGAGCAGTACTTC,CAWSSDPEQYF
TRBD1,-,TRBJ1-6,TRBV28,TGTGCCAGCAGTTTGGGACCGACAGGGAGCTCCTATAATTCACCCCTCCACTTT,CASSLGPTGSSYNSPLHF
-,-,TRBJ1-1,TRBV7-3,TGTGCCAGCAGCGCCCAGGGGTTTCCGGCTGAAGCTTTCTTT,CASSAQGFPAEAFF